This TCR beta chain was captured in a study of neurological immune-mediated disorders. Maryland, USA blood bank volunteers served as healthy controls. The T cells used for sorted libraries numbered some 1 million, either CD4+ or CD8+. Per germline, CDR1 SGHKS and CDR2 YYEKEE (reference sequence). V lost 3 bases, J lost 1 base, and 4 bases stayed unmatched. There are 14 residues in the CDR3. Whole-study results and caveats: TCR clonal expansion peaked in HTLV-1-associated myelopathy patients and was lowest in multiple sclerosis patients.

5'RACE with 10-nucleotide random UMIs generated the cDNA. TCRdb independently ran MiXCR on the 5' RACE reads; one entry per CDR3 protein. Here the sample spans approximately 21,000 distinct CDR3 sequences, approximately 6.6% being singletons. This clonotype was detected many times. Its matching antigen is unknown. The receptor was isolated from a man aged 18 to 30 in good health. The chain has TRBV5-5 and TRBJ2-7; 7 bases align to TRBD2. Sequenced material: CD8+ T cells from blood. Here the CDR3 DNA reads TGTGCCAGCAGCTATTGGGGGGGTTCCTACGAGCAGTACTTC. Translating gives CASSYWGGSYEQYF.